The T cell receptor beta chain described here comes from a study of technical replicates of blood from a few donors. Assay: immunoSEQ multiplex PCR; the TCRdb copy retains only in-frame clones and omits some. Of 70,000 to 85,000 clones listed, around 97% were seen once; the top ten hold less than 0.2%. V lost 5 bases to trimming and J lost 10 bases; unmatched junction nucleotides: 4. The CDR3 sequence is 12 residues long. Germline assignment: CDR1 PRHDT and CDR2 FYEKMQ (reference sequence). The sequence came from a human donor in good health. The rearrangement joins TRBV13 to TRBJ2-2; 7 positions agree with TRBD1. Sequencing was carried out using T cells isolated from PBMCs. The CDR3 region is CASSRGTEELFF. DNA of the CDR3: TGTGCCAGCAGCCGAGGGACAGAGGAGCTGTTTTTT.